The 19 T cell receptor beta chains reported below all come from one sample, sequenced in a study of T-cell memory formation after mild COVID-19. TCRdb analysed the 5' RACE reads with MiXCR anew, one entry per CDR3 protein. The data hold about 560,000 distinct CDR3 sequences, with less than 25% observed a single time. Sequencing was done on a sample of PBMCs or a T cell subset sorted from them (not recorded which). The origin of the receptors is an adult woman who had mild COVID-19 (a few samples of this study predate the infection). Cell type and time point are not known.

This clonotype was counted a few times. DNA of the CDR3: TGTGCCAGCAGTTTGGGGGTGATTAGCTCCTACGAGCAGTACTTC. Residues: CASSLGVISSYEQYF. V and J are TRBV27 and TRBJ2-7, with D perhaps matching TRBD1 or TRBD2 (5 bases each). Germline assignment: CDR1 MNHEY and CDR2 SMNVEV (reference sequence). CDR3 length: 15 residues. V was cut by 3 bases and J by 0 bases, with 12 bases left in between.

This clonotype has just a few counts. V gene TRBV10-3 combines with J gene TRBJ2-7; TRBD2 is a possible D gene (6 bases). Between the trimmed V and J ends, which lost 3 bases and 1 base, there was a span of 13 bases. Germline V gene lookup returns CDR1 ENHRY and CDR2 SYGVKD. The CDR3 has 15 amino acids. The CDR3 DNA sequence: TGTGCCATCAGTGACTCGGGACTTAGTTCCTACGAGCAGTACTTC. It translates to CAISDSGLSSYEQYF.

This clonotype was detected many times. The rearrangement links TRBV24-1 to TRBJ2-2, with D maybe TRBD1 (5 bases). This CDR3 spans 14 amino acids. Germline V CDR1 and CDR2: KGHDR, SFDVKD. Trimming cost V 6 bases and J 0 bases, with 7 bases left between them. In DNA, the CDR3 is TGTGCCACCAGTCGACAGACGAACACCGGGGAGCTGTTTTTT. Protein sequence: CATSRQTNTGELFF.

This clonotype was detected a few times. The CDR3 DNA reads TGCAGTGCTCCCCTGGTGGGCGGCTACACCTTC. Its protein is CSAPLVGGYTF. The chain joins TRBV20-1 to TRBJ1-2; D gene unclear. The V gene lost 5 bases and the J gene lost 8 bases, with 12 bases spanning the gap. This CDR3 contains 11 residues. Germline V gene sequence: CDR1 DFQATT, CDR2 SNEGSKA (reference sequence).

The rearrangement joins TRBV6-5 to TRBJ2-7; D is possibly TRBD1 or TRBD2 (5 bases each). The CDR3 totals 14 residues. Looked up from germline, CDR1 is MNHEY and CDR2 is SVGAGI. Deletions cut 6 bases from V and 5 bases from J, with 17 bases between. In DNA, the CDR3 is TGTGCCAGCAGAGCTCCTGGGGGACCAGACGAGCAGTACTTC. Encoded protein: CASRAPGGPDEQYF.

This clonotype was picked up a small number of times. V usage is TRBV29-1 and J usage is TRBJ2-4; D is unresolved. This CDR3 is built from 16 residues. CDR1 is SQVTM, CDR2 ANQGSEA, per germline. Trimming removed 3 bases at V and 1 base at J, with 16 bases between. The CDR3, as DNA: TGCAGCGTTGAGGTTTTCCAACCTGGGGCCAAAAACATTCAGTACTTC. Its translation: CSVEVFQPGAKNIQYF.

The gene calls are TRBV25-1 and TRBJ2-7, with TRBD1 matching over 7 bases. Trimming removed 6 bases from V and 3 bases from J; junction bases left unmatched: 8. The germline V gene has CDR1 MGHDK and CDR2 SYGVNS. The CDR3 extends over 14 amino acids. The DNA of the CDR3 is TGTGCCAGCAGCTGGACAGGCAATCTCTACGAGCAGTACTTC. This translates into CASSWTGNLYEQYF.

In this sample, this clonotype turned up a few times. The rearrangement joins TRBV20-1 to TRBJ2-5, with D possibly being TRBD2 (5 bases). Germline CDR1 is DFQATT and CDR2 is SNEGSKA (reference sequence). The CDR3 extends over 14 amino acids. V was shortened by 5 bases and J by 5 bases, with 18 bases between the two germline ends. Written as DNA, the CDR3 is TGCAGTGCTCCTGGGCCCCTAGCCCCTGAGACCCAGTACTTC. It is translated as CSAPGPLAPETQYF.

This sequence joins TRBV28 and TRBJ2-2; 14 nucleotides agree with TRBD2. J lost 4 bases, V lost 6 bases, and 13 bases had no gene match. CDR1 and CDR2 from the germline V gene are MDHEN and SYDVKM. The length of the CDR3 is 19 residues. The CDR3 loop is CASRPPPGLAGEGTGELFF. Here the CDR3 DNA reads TGTGCCAGCAGGCCACCCCCGGGACTAGCGGGAGAGGGCACCGGGGAGCTGTTTTTT.

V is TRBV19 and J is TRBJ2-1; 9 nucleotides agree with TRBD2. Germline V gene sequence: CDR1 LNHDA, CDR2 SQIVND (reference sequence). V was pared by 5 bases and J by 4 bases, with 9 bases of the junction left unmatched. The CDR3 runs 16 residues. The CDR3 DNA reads TGTGCCAGTAGTTCTCCGGTAGCGGGAGTTTACAATGAGCAGTTCTTC. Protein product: CASSSPVAGVYNEQFF.

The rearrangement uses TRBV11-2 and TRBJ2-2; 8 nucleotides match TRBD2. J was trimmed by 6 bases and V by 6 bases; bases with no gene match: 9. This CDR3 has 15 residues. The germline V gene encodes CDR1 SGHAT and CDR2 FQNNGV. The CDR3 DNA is TGTGCCAGCAGGCTACCGGGACTAGTCGCCGGGGAGCTGTTTTTT. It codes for CASRLPGLVAGELFF.

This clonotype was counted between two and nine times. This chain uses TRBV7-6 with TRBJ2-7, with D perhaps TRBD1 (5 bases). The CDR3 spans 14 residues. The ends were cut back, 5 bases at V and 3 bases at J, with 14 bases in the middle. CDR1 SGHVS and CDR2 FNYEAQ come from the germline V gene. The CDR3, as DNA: TGTGCCAGCAGCGCGCAGGGCTCGGGCTACGAGCAGTACTTC. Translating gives CASSAQGSGYEQYF.

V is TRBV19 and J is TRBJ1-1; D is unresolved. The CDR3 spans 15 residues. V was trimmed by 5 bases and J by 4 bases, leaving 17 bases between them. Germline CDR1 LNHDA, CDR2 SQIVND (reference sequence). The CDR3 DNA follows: TGTGCCAGTAGTGGAGTTCGCGAGGTTGGCACTGAAGCTTTCTTT. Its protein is CASSGVREVGTEAFF.

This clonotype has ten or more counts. In nucleotides, the CDR3 is TGTGCCAGCAGCGAGTCGAATTCACCCCTCCACTTT. Protein: CASSESNSPLHF. The V and J genes are TRBV12-3 or TRBV12-4 and TRBJ1-6; D gene ambiguous. CDR3 length: 12 residues. The ends were cut back, 6 bases at V and 7 bases at J, with 7 bases in the middle.

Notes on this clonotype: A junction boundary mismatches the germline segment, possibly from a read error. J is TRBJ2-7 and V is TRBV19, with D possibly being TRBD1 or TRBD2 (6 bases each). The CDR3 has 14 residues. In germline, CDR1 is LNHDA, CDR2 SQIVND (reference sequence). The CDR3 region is CASSIGGGAYEQYF. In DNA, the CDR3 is TGTGCAAGTAGTATAGGAGGGGGTGCCTACGAGCAGTACTTC.

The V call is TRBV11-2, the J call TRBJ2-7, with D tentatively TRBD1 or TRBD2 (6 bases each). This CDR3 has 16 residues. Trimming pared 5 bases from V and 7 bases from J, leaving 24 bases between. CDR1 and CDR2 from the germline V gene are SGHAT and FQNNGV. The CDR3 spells CASSQVKYRGAREQYF. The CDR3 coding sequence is TGTGCCAGCAGCCAGGTTAAGTATAGGGGGGCGAGAGAGCAGTACTTC.

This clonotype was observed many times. The CDR3 DNA sequence: TGTGCCAGCAGTCGACAGGGGGCTTCCTACGAGCAGTACTTC. This codes for CASSRQGASYEQYF. The chain couples TRBV12-3 or TRBV12-4 to TRBJ2-7, with 10 nucleotides matching TRBD1. This CDR3 has 14 residues. V was clipped by 5 bases and J by 1 base; unmatched bases: 2.

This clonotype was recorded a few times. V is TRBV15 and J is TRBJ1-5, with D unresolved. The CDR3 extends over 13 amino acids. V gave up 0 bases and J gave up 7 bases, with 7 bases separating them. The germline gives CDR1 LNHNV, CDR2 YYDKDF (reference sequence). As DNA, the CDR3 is TGTGCCACCAGCAGAGACCGGGTACAGCCCCAGCATTTT. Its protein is CATSRDRVQPQHF.

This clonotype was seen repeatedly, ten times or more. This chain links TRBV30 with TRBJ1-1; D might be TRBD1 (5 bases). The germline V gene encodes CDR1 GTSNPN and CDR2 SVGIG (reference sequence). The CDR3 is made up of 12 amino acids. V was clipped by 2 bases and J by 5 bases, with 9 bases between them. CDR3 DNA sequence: TGTGCCTGGAGTCCCGGGGGGACTGAAGCTTTCTTT. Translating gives CAWSPGGTEAFF.